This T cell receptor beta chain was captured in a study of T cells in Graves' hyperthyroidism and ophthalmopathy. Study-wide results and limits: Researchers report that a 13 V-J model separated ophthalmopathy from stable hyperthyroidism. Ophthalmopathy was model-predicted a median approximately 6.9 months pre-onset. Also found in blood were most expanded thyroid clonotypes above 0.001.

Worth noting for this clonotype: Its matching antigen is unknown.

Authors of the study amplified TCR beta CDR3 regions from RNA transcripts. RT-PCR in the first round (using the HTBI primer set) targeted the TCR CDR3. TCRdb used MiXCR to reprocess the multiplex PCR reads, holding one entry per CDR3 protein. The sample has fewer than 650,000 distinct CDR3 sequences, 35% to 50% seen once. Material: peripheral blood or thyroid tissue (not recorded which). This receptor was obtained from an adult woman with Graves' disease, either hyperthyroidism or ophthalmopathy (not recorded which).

The CDR3 bases are TGTGCCAGCAGCTTAGCTGGACAGGCCTATGGCTACACCTTC. Protein: CASSLAGQAYGYTF. The chain employs TRBV7-2 and TRBJ1-2; 7 bases match TRBD1. Germline V lookup: CDR1 SGHTA, CDR2 FQGNSA. V shed 0 bases and J 4 bases; nucleotides not matched to a gene: 2. The CDR3 runs to 14 residues.